The 4 T cell receptor beta chains below were found in one sample sequenced in a study of cytomegalovirus exposure and HLA in healthy donors. Primers: 60 Vbeta forward and 13 Jbeta reverse. Profiling relied on immunoSEQ multiplex PCR, and the TCRdb table lists in-frame clones only, not all of them. The sample gives roughly 200,000 clones, about 80% of which show up once; about 4% is in the top ten. Sequenced sample: PBMCs. These receptors all come from a woman aged 60-75 years in good health and CMV-seropositive.

The chain carries TRBV6-5 and TRBJ1-5, with a possible D match to TRBD1 (5 bases). V was shortened by 5 bases and J by 5 bases, with 7 bases between the two germline ends. Looked up from germline, CDR1 is MNHEY and CDR2 is SVGAGI. The CDR3 runs 12 residues. The CDR3 nucleotides read TGTGCCAGCAGTAGACAGCATCAGCCCCAGCATTTT. It yields the protein CASSRQHQPQHF.

The DNA of the CDR3 is TGTGCCAGCGGATTCCTGGACAGGATGAACACCGGGGAGCTGTTTTTT. This gives the protein CASGFLDRMNTGELFF. The chain recombines TRBV28 with TRBJ2-2; 7 bases are a match to TRBD1. Germline V gene lookup returns CDR1 MDHEN and CDR2 SYDVKM. This CDR3 is built from 16 residues. Trimming at V came to 8 bases and at J to 1 base, leaving 10 bases not matched to a gene. The variable domain in full, completed from reference TRBV28 and TRBJ2-2, reads DVKVTQSSRYLVKRTGEKVFLECVQDMDHENMFWYRQDPGLGLRLIYFSYDVKMKEKGDIPEGYSVSREKKERFSLILESASTNQTSMYLCASGFLDRMNTGELFFGEGSRLTVL.

The V and J genes are TRBV6-5 and TRBJ2-7, with TRBD2 matching over 7 bases. The CDR3 is made up of 13 amino acids. V was pared by 3 bases and J by 6 bases, with 5 bases of the junction left unmatched. Germline V CDR1 and CDR2: MNHEY, SVGAGI. As DNA, the CDR3 is TGTGCCAGCAGTTATGGGGGGGAGGGCGAGCAGTACTTC. It translates to CASSYGGEGEQYF.

The gene calls are TRBV21-1 and TRBJ2-5; TRBD1, as called in the table, went unchecked against the DNA. The J call may be in error: the DNA end matches TRBJ2-7 better. TRBV21-1 is a pseudogene segment. The CDR3 covers 14 residues. CDR3 nucleotide sequence: TGTGCCAGCAGGGGGACACCGAATACCTACGAGCAGTACTTC. It specifies CASRGTPNTYEQYF.